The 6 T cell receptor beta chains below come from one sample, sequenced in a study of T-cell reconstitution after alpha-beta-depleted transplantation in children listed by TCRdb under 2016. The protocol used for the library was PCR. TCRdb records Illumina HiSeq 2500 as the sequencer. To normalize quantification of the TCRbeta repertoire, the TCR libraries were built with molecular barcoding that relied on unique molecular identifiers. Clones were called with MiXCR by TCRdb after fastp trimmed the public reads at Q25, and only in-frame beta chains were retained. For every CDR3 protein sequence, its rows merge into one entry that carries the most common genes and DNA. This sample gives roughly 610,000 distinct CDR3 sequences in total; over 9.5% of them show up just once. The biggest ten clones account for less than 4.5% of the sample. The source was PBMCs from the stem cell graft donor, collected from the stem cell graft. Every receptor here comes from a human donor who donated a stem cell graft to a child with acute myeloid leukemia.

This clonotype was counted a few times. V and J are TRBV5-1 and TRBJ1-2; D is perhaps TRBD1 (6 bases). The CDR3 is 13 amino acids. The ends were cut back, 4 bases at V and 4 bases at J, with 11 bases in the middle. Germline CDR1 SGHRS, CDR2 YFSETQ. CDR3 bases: TGCGCCAGCAGCCGACAGGAAGGCTATGGCTACACCTTC. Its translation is CASSRQEGYGYTF.

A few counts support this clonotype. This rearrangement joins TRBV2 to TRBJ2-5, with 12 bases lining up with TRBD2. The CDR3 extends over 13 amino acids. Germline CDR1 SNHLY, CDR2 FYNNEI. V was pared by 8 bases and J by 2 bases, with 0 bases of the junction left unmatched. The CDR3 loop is CASGLAGQETQYF. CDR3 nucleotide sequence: TGTGCCAGCGGACTAGCGGGGCAAGAGACCCAGTACTTC. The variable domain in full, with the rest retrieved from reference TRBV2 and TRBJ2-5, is EPEVTQTPSHQVTQMGQEVILRCVPISNHLYFYWYRQILGQKVEFLVSFYNNEISEKSEIFDDQFSVERPDGSNFTLKIRSTKLEDSAMYFCASGLAGQETQYFGPGTRLLVL.

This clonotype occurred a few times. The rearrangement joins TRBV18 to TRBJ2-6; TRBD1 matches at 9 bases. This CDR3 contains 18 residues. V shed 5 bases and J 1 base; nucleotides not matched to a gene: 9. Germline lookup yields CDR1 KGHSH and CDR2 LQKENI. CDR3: CASSSTGGRTSGANVLTF. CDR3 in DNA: TGTGCCAGCTCATCCACAGGGGGCAGGACATCTGGGGCCAACGTCCTGACTTTC.

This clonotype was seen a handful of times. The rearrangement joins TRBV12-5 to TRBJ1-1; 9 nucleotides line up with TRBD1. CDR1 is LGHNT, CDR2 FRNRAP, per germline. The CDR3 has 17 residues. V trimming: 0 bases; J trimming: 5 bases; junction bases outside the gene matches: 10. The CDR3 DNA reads TGTGCTAGTGGTTTGGTACTGGGACAGGGTGTGGGTACTGAAGCTTTCTTT. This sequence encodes CASGLVLGQGVGTEAFF. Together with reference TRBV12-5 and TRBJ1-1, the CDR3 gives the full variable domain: DARVTQTPRHKVTEMGQEVTMRCQPILGHNTVFWYRQTMMQGLELLAYFRNRAPLDDSGMPKDRFSAEMPDATLATLKIQPSEPRDSAVYFCASGLVLGQGVGTEAFFGQGTRLTVV.

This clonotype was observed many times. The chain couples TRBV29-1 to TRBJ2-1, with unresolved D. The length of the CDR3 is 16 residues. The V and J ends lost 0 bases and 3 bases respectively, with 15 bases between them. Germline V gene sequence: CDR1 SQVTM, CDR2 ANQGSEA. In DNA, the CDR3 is TGCAGCGTTGAAGATTGGACCGGCCAGCTCTACAATGAGCAGTTCTTC. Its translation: CSVEDWTGQLYNEQFF.

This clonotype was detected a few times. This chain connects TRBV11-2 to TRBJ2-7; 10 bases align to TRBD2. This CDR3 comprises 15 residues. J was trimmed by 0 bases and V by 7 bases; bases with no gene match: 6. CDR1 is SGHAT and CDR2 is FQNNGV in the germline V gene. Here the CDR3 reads CASTWTSGYSYEQYF. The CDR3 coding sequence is TGTGCCAGCACCTGGACTAGCGGTTACTCCTACGAGCAGTACTTC.